Below, 23 T cell receptor beta chains from the same sample are listed, as sequenced in a study of T cell repertoires in cytomegalovirus infection. A single record per CDR3 protein comes from TCRdb applying MiXCR to the reads. The top ten clones hold 11% to 15% of a sample with approximately 910,000 distinct CDR3 sequences, about a third of them seen once. Their cognate antigens are unknown. The sample was cultured CD8+ T cells from PBMCs, taken from culture after CMV antigen stimulation. Source of these receptors: a human donor in good health (CMV status not recorded). Some clones in this sample may be carry-over from other donors' samples.

J is TRBJ2-1 and V is TRBV11-3; a weak D match, TRBD2 (5 bases). The germline gives CDR1 SGHNT, CDR2 YENEEA. V was cut by 4 bases and J by 7 bases, with 14 bases left in between. The CDR3 consists of 14 residues. Here the CDR3 reads CASSYRGSSNEQFF. As DNA, the CDR3 is TGTGCCAGCAGCTACAGAGGGTCTTCTAATGAGCAGTTCTTC. Based on the CDR3 plus reference TRBV11-3 and TRBJ2-1, the full variable domain is EAGVVQSPRYKIIEKKQPVAFWCNPISGHNTLYWYLQNLGQGPELLIRYENEEAVDDSQLPKDRFSAERLKGVDSTLKIQPAELGDSAVYLCASSYRGSSNEQFFGPGTRLTVL.

The rearrangement uses TRBV7-6 and TRBJ1-1, with D maybe TRBD1 (6 bases). Between the trimmed V and J ends, which lost 6 bases and 0 bases, there was a span of 14 bases. Germline-derived CDR1 and CDR2 are SGHVS and FNYEAQ. This CDR3 region has 15 residues. In DNA form, the CDR3 reads TGTGCCAGCAGAGGAAAACAGGGCCTGAACACTGAAGCTTTCTTT. As protein: CASRGKQGLNTEAFF.

The J gene is TRBJ1-2, the V gene TRBV2; 7 positions agree with TRBD1. CDR3 size: 13 residues. The ends lost 6 bases at V and 4 bases at J; junction bases unmatched: 5. CDR1 and CDR2 (germline): SNHLY, FYNNEI. CDR3 in DNA: TGTGCCAGCAGGGACAGGAGTTCCTATGGCTACACCTTC. It codes for CASRDRSSYGYTF.

J is TRBJ1-6 and V is TRBV20-1; 8 bases are shared with TRBD1. This CDR3 spans 15 amino acids. Germline assignment: CDR1 DFQATT and CDR2 SNEGSKA (reference sequence). Trimming took 4 bases from V and 9 from J; bases not matched to a gene: 11. The CDR3 DNA reads as TGCAGTGCTATTTTGACAGGGGAAAGGGGTTCACCCCTCCACTTT. This sequence encodes CSAILTGERGSPLHF.

This clonotype was seen only a few times. The V call is TRBV6-2 or TRBV6-3, the J call TRBJ2-3; the match to TRBD2 covers 8 bases. From germline, CDR1 is MNHEY and CDR2 SVGEGT. The CDR3 length is 17 residues. The J segment lost 0 bases and the V segment lost 7 bases, leaving 12 bases of the junction unmatched. In DNA, the CDR3 is TGTGCCAGCACCCCGGGCCCTTTAGCGGGGAGCACAGATACGCAGTATTTT. It is translated as CASTPGPLAGSTDTQYF.

The rearrangement uses TRBV7-6 and TRBJ2-1, with TRBD2 matching over 13 bases. Losses at the gene ends were 2 bases for V and 2 bases for J; bases not matched to a gene: 9. The V gene's germline CDR1 is SGHVS and CDR2 FNYEAQ. CDR3 length: 19 residues. The CDR3 bases are TGTGCCAGCAGCTTACCCGGGACTAGCGGGGTCAGAACCTACAATGAGCAGTTCTTC. This codes for CASSLPGTSGVRTYNEQFF.

In this sample, this clonotype turned up many times. The chain couples TRBV7-9 to TRBJ2-1; D not resolved. The CDR3 runs 13 residues. Germline lookup yields CDR1 SEHNR and CDR2 FQNEAQ (reference sequence). V was trimmed by 4 bases and J by 8 bases, leaving 12 bases between them. The DNA of the CDR3 is TGTGCCAGCAGCTCCCCGAAGTCGGATGAGCAGTTCTTC. This sequence encodes CASSSPKSDEQFF.

The V gene is TRBV10-3, the J gene TRBJ2-1, with D perhaps TRBD1 (6 bases). The CDR3 is 18 residues long. The germline CDR1 and CDR2 sequences are ENHRY and SYGVKD. Deletions cut 4 bases from V and 6 bases from J, with 25 bases between. The CDR3 coding sequence is TGTGCCATCAGTGGTGGACAGATACAGAACCCGGCGGGCAATGAGCAGTTCTTC. Its translation is CAISGGQIQNPAGNEQFF.

Worth noting for this clonotype: A read error may produce the germline difference seen at one junction end. The V gene is TRBV10-2, the J gene TRBJ1-6; 10 bases are shared with TRBD1. The CDR3 runs to 14 residues. From germline, CDR1 is WSHSY and CDR2 SAAADI. CDR3 DNA sequence: TGCGCCAGCAGTCAGGGACAGGGGTCTTCACCCCTCTACTTT. As protein: CASSQGQGSSPLYF.

This clonotype was seen at least ten times. The chain recombines TRBV7-4 with TRBJ2-7; TRBD2 is a possible D gene (7 bases). Per the germline V gene, CDR1 is SGHVT and CDR2 is SQSDAQ. The CDR3 extends over 15 amino acids. V was shortened by 5 bases and J by 0 bases, with 14 bases between the two germline ends. The CDR3 nucleotides read TGTGCCAGCAGCCAAGGGGGGGAAGGCTCCTACGAGCAGTACTTC. This translates into CASSQGGEGSYEQYF.

This clonotype was observed many times. The chain has TRBV4-2 and TRBJ2-2, with D perhaps TRBD1 (6 bases). This CDR3 spans 15 amino acids. Looked up from germline, CDR1 is LGHNA and CDR2 is YNFKEQ. The germline V and J ends were trimmed by 4 bases and 6 bases, with 15 bases remaining between them. CDR3: CASSLPYRVPGELFF. The CDR3 nucleotides are TGTGCCAGCAGCCTACCCTACAGGGTCCCCGGGGAGCTGTTTTTT.

This clonotype occurred a few times. V is TRBV2 and J is TRBJ1-6; 7 positions agree with TRBD1. CDR1 SNHLY and CDR2 FYNNEI come from the germline V gene. Trimming at V came to 7 bases and at J to 0 bases, leaving 6 bases not matched to a gene. The CDR3 consists of 16 residues. The DNA of the CDR3 is TGTGCCAGCACTCACAGGGGCGGCTCCTATAATTCACCCCTCCACTTT. It codes for CASTHRGGSYNSPLHF.

V gene TRBV7-9 combines with J gene TRBJ1-1, with D maybe TRBD1 (6 bases). Trimming removed 5 bases at V and 2 bases at J, with 18 bases between. In germline, CDR1 is SEHNR, CDR2 FQNEAQ (reference sequence). The CDR3 totals 16 residues. The CDR3 loop reads CASSAAGDIFNTEAFF. CDR3 nucleotides: TGTGCCAGCAGCGCGGCTGGGGACATATTCAACACTGAAGCTTTCTTT.

A few counts support this clonotype. CDR3 DNA: TGTGCCAGCAGCTTATTTATGGGGTCTGCAACTAACTATGGCTACACCTTC. Residues: CASSLFMGSATNYGYTF. The chain has TRBV11-2 and TRBJ1-2; no definite D call. The CDR3 extends over 17 amino acids. V lost 2 bases to trimming and J lost 0 bases, with 16 bases between them. Germline V gives CDR1 SGHAT, CDR2 FQNNGV.

This clonotype was found a few times. This CDR3 is CASSFLGRGSYEQYV. CDR3 coding DNA: TGTGCCAGCAGTTTTCTGGGGCGAGGCTCCTACGAGCAGTACGTC. The chain links TRBV28 to TRBJ2-7; tentatively, D is TRBD1 (5 bases). The CDR3 covers 15 residues. The germline V and J ends were trimmed by 3 bases and 0 bases, with 12 bases remaining between them. Germline V lookup: CDR1 MDHEN, CDR2 SYDVKM.

This clonotype has a handful of counts. This rearrangement joins TRBV9 to TRBJ1-4, with unresolved D. CDR1 is SGDLS, CDR2 YYNGEE, per germline. V was clipped by 0 bases and J by 5 bases, with 8 bases between them. This CDR3 spans 14 amino acids. CDR3 DNA sequence: TGTGCCAGCAGCGTAGGTTCCAGAAATGAAAAACTGTTTTTT. This encodes CASSVGSRNEKLFF.

This clonotype was counted ten times or more. V is TRBV7-8 and J is TRBJ2-3; 16 positions agree with TRBD2. The CDR3 totals 19 residues. The ends lost 4 bases at V and 3 bases at J; junction bases unmatched: 10. The V gene's germline CDR1 is SGHVS and CDR2 FQNEAQ. CDR3 region: CASSSWGLAGGPGTDTQYF. DNA for the CDR3: TGTGCCAGCAGCTCCTGGGGACTAGCGGGGGGGCCTGGGACAGATACGCAGTATTTT.

The rearrangement links TRBV6-4 to TRBJ1-6; D unresolved. Germline CDR1 and CDR2: MRHNA and SNTAGT. This CDR3 comprises 15 residues. Trimming pared 0 bases from V and 7 bases from J, leaving 10 bases between. The DNA of the CDR3 is TGTGCCAGCAGTGACTCTAACGTGGGGAATTCACCCCTCCACTTT. It yields the protein CASSDSNVGNSPLHF.

The chain uses TRBV7-6 and TRBJ2-7; either TRBD1 or TRBD2 may supply D (5 bases each). V lost 2 bases and J lost 2, with 10 bases in between. The CDR3 sequence is 14 residues long. The germline V gene has CDR1 SGHVS and CDR2 FNYEAQ. CDR3 bases: TGTGCCAGCAGCTTACCGCAGGGACCCTACGAGCAGTACTTC. As protein: CASSLPQGPYEQYF. The variable domain in full, completed from reference TRBV7-6 and TRBJ2-7, reads GAGVSQSPRYKVTKRGQDVALRCDPISGHVSLYWYRQALGQGPEFLTYFNYEAQQDKSGLPNDRFSAERPEGSISTLTIQRTEQRDSAMYRCASSLPQGPYEQYFGPGTRLTVT.

This clonotype was counted ten times or more. The V call is TRBV12-3 or TRBV12-4, the J call TRBJ2-6, with D unresolved. CDR3 length: 15 residues. V lost 7 bases and J lost 0, with 10 bases in between. This CDR3 is CASILDYSGANVLTF. DNA for the CDR3: TGTGCCAGCATCTTGGATTACTCTGGGGCCAACGTCCTGACTTTC.

The chain is built from TRBV9 and TRBJ1-3; D call uncertain. The CDR3 is made up of 17 amino acids. Germline values: CDR1 SGDLS, CDR2 YYNGEE. Between the trimmed V and J ends, which lost 2 bases and 0 bases, there was a span of 15 bases. Here the CDR3 reads CASSVLPTGSSGNTIYF. The CDR3 DNA reads TGTGCCAGCAGCGTTCTACCCACGGGCAGCTCTGGAAACACCATATATTTT.

V gene TRBV7-9 combines with J gene TRBJ1-1; TRBD1 agrees at 9 bases. The germline V gene has CDR1 SEHNR and CDR2 FQNEAQ (reference sequence). The CDR3 has 16 residues. V trimming: 5 bases; J trimming: 0 bases; junction bases outside the gene matches: 7. In DNA, the CDR3 is TGTGCCAGCAGCCAGAGGACAGGGGCTATGAACACTGAAGCTTTCTTT. It codes for CASSQRTGAMNTEAFF.

The chain employs TRBV4-2 and TRBJ2-1; the match to TRBD2 covers 14 bases. This CDR3 contains 17 residues. The V gene end was trimmed by 4 bases and the J gene end by 5 bases; junction bases not matched to a gene: 7. CDR1 is LGHNA and CDR2 is YNFKEQ in the germline V gene. In DNA, the CDR3 is TGTGCCAGCAGCCCCCGACTAGCGGGGGGGCCTAACAATGAGCAGTTCTTC. Residues: CASSPRLAGGPNNEQFF.